The sequence of this T cell receptor (beta chain) was determined in a study of regulatory T cells in long-lasting Graves disease. This clonotype was seen at least ten times. The antigen is not known. CDR3-region Arm-PCR and iRepertoire HTBI primers produced the TCR beta libraries. TCRdb reanalysed the multiplex PCR reads using MiXCR and keeps one entry per CDR3 protein. Altogether about 210,000 distinct CDR3 sequences are present, around a fifth being singletons, with the ten largest covering about 11%. Study-wide results and limits: Small numbers of samples may have cut accuracy.

Germline trimming cut 5 bases from V and 4 bases from J; bases unmatched to any gene: 3. The germline CDR1 and CDR2 sequences are MNHEY and SVGEGT. This CDR3 is built from 14 residues. The time point is: newly diagnosed GD, antithyroid drugs for less than 3 months. PBMC RNA was the source of the TCR library. The data were also submitted as part of a second study, on T cells in Graves' hyperthyroidism and ophthalmopathy.

The material sequenced was peripheral blood mononuclear cells (PBMCs), taken at new diagnosis, from a patient treated with antithyroid drugs. The chain couples TRBV6-2 or TRBV6-3 to TRBJ1-1, with 11 nucleotides matching TRBD1. The sequence was obtained from a woman in her twenties or thirties with Graves disease. Here the CDR3 DNA reads TGTGCCAGCAGTGAGGACAGGGGGCTCACTGAAGCTTTCTTT. Translation: CASSEDRGLTEAFF.